Following are 31 T cell receptor beta chains from one sample sequenced in a study of T cells after yellow fever vaccination. TCRdb recomputed calls from the 5' RACE reads with MiXCR, one row per CDR3 protein. The data hold hundreds of thousands of distinct CDR3 sequences, with approximately 13% observed a single time. The sequences come from CD4+ T cells sorted from PBMCs, collected 15 days after the yellow fever booster vaccination. These receptors were collected from a man younger than 35 who received the YFV17D yellow fever vaccine.

This clonotype has more than one count but fewer than ten. Compared with germline, one end of the junction differs, possibly owing to a read error. The J gene is TRBJ2-5, the V gene TRBV12-3 or TRBV12-4; the D is unclear. CDR3 length: 12 amino acids. The CDR3 coding sequence is TGTGCCAGCTCTCGGTCTCAAGGGACCCAGTACTTC. As protein: CASSRSQGTQYF.

The rearrangement links TRBV18 to TRBJ1-2; D is undetermined. CDR3 length: 14 residues. In germline, CDR1 is KGHSH, CDR2 LQKENI. Trimming removed 2 bases at V and 0 bases at J, with 7 bases between. In DNA form, the CDR3 reads TGTGCCAGCTCACCATCGGACCCTAACTATGGCTACACCTTC. Amino acids: CASSPSDPNYGYTF.

This clonotype was observed a few times. The chain employs TRBV20-1 and TRBJ1-1; 7 nucleotides line up with TRBD1. Per germline, CDR1 DFQATT and CDR2 SNEGSKA (reference sequence). The CDR3 is 13 amino acids. V lost 3 bases, J lost 2 bases, and 3 bases stayed unmatched. CDR3 nucleotides: TGCAGTGCTAGGGGGACAGAAAACACTGAAGCTTTCTTT. Translating gives CSARGTENTEAFF.

This clonotype has only a few counts. CDR3 DNA sequence: TGCAGTGCGAGACCACGGAACACTGAAGCTTTCTTT. Translating it yields CSARPRNTEAFF. V usage is TRBV20-1 and J usage is TRBJ1-1; D unresolved. Per the germline V gene, CDR1 is DFQATT and CDR2 is SNEGSKA (reference sequence). V dropped 6 bases and J dropped 1 base, with 9 bases sitting between them. The CDR3 is 12 residues long.

The table lists this clonotype with many counts. This chain uses TRBV7-6 with TRBJ2-3, with D possibly being TRBD2 (7 bases). This CDR3 region has 16 residues. The germline CDR1 and CDR2 sequences are SGHVS and FNYEAQ. Deletions cut 5 bases from V and 9 bases from J, with 24 bases between. The CDR3 loop is CASSLGQGGVGGTQYF. The DNA for the CDR3 is TGTGCCAGCAGCCTAGGCCAAGGGGGGGTAGGAGGGACGCAGTATTTT.

This clonotype was seen ten or more times. This sequence joins TRBV27 and TRBJ2-6; D unresolved. This CDR3 spans 15 amino acids. Trimming left V 6 bases short and J 0 bases short, with 9 bases between. The germline V gene has CDR1 MNHEY and CDR2 SMNVEV (reference sequence). The CDR3 DNA follows: TGTGCCAGCAGCTCTTGGAGCTCTGGGGCCAACGTCCTGACTTTC. This encodes CASSSWSSGANVLTF.

V gene TRBV2 combines with J gene TRBJ1-5; 8 bases agree with TRBD1. The J segment lost 2 bases and the V segment lost 5 bases, leaving 2 bases of the junction unmatched. The CDR3 consists of 14 residues. Per the germline V gene, CDR1 is SNHLY and CDR2 is FYNNEI. The CDR3 DNA is TGTGCCAGCAGTAAGGACAGGGGCAATCAGCCCCAGCATTTT. It yields the protein CASSKDRGNQPQHF.

Many counts were recorded for this clonotype. This chain joins TRBV5-4 and TRBJ2-1, with a weak D call TRBD1 (5 bases). V was pared by 1 base and J by 1 base, with 9 bases between. The CDR3 has 15 residues. Germline V lookup: CDR1 SGHNT, CDR2 YYREEE (reference sequence). In DNA, the CDR3 is TGTGCCAGCAGCTTGAGTCAGGGATCCTACAATGAGCAGTTCTTC. Residues: CASSLSQGSYNEQFF. The variable domain in full, with the rest retrieved from reference TRBV5-4 and TRBJ2-1, is ETGVTQSPTHLIKTRGQQVTLRCSSQSGHNTVSWYQQALGQGPQFIFQYYREEENGRGNFPPRFSGLQFPNYSSELNVNALELDDSALYLCASSLSQGSYNEQFFGPGTRLTVL.

This clonotype was picked up a small number of times. This chain uses TRBV11-3 with TRBJ2-3, with 10 bases fitting TRBD1. The V and J ends lost 5 bases and 2 bases, in that order; junction bases with no gene match: 10. From germline, CDR1 is SGHNT and CDR2 YENEEA. The CDR3 contains 17 residues. The CDR3 DNA reads as TGTGCCAGCAGCCCAGGGGACAGGGGCCGATTCACAGATACGCAGTATTTT. Its protein is CASSPGDRGRFTDTQYF.

The chain carries TRBV5-1 and TRBJ2-4; 11 nucleotides line up with TRBD2. Germline V gives CDR1 SGHRS, CDR2 YFSETQ. V was pared by 4 bases and J by 0 bases, with 3 bases of the junction left unmatched. The length of the CDR3 is 16 residues. DNA of the CDR3: TGCGCCAGCAGCCAACTAGCGGGGGTAGCCAAAAACATTCAGTACTTC. Residues: CASSQLAGVAKNIQYF.

The table lists this clonotype with a few counts. The rearrangement uses TRBV6-1 and TRBJ2-2, with D perhaps TRBD1 (6 bases). Trimming stripped 6 bases from V and 4 bases from J, with 15 bases between. From germline, CDR1 is MNHNS and CDR2 SASEGT. CDR3 length: 15 residues. The CDR3 DNA sequence: TGTGCCAGCAGAGCCATGGGGGCTAGCACCGGGGAGCTGTTTTTT. Its translation is CASRAMGASTGELFF.

This clonotype was seen a handful of times. The chain recombines TRBV23-1 with TRBJ1-5; D call uncertain. TRBV23-1 counts as an open reading frame of uncertain function. V lost 4 bases and J lost 1, with 17 bases in between. The CDR3 has 17 residues. CDR3 DNA sequence: TGCGCCAGCAGTCGTTGGCAGGCGGACCTGAGCAATCAGCCCCAGCATTTT. It encodes CASSRWQADLSNQPQHF.

This chain links TRBV7-6 with TRBJ2-1; 8 positions match TRBD1. The CDR3 totals 12 residues. Trimming cost V 4 bases and J 10 bases; bases outside gene matches: 3. Per the germline V gene, CDR1 is SGHVS and CDR2 is FNYEAQ. The CDR3, as DNA: TGTGCCAGCAGCTCGCGGGACAGGGAGCAGTTCTTC. It translates to CASSSRDREQFF. Full variable domain (missing parts from reference TRBV7-6 and TRBJ2-1): GAGVSQSPRYKVTKRGQDVALRCDPISGHVSLYWYRQALGQGPEFLTYFNYEAQQDKSGLPNDRFSAERPEGSISTLTIQRTEQRDSAMYRCASSSRDREQFFGPGTRLTVL.

The chain carries TRBV11-2 and TRBJ2-1; D remains ambiguous. The CDR3 length is 16 residues. Germline assignment: CDR1 SGHAT and CDR2 FQNNGV. V dropped 0 bases and J dropped 6 bases, with 15 bases sitting between them. CDR3 sequence reads: CASSLERHPIGNEQFF. The CDR3 nucleotides read TGTGCCAGCAGCTTAGAAAGGCACCCAATAGGCAATGAGCAGTTCTTC.

This clonotype was seen ten or more times. The CDR3 nucleotides are TGCGCCAGCAGCCTCACAGTCACCGGGGAGCTGTTTTTT. It encodes CASSLTVTGELFF. The V gene is TRBV5-1, the J gene TRBJ2-2; D remains unclear. The CDR3 length is 13 residues. Germline loops: CDR1 SGHRS, CDR2 YFSETQ. V was shortened by 4 bases and J by 4 bases, with 8 bases between the two germline ends.

This clonotype was seen at least ten times. J is TRBJ1-4 and V is TRBV5-1; tentatively, D is TRBD1 (5 bases). V was shortened by 4 bases and J by 5 bases, with 12 bases between the two germline ends. This CDR3 contains 14 residues. The germline V gene encodes CDR1 SGHRS and CDR2 YFSETQ. The CDR3 nucleotides are TGCGCCAGCAGCCCGACCCAGGGAAATGAAAAACTGTTTTTT. Its protein product is CASSPTQGNEKLFF. The full variable domain, rest sourced from reference TRBV5-1 and TRBJ1-4, is KAGVTQTPRYLIKTRGQQVTLSCSPISGHRSVSWYQQTPGQGLQFLFEYFSETQRNKGNFPGRFSGRQFSNSRSEMNVSTLELGDSALYLCASSPTQGNEKLFFGSGTQLSVL.

This clonotype was seen only a few times. J is TRBJ2-1 and V is TRBV29-1; weak D call: TRBD2 (5 bases). CDR3 length: 11 residues. The germline V gene encodes CDR1 SQVTM and CDR2 ANQGSEA. The germline V and J ends were trimmed by 3 bases and 7 bases, with 7 bases remaining between them. The CDR3 loop is CSVEGGNEQFF. CDR3 DNA: TGCAGCGTTGAGGGCGGGAATGAGCAGTTCTTC.

The chain is built from TRBV7-9 and TRBJ1-1, with unresolved D. The V gene's germline CDR1 is SEHNR and CDR2 FQNEAQ (reference sequence). V was pared by 3 bases and J by 1 base, with 6 bases between. This CDR3 comprises 13 residues. CDR3 DNA sequence: TGTGCCAGCAGCTTTGTAGAGAACACTGAAGCTTTCTTT. It is translated as CASSFVENTEAFF.

The chain is built from TRBV20-1 and TRBJ1-6; TRBD1 aligns across 11 bases. The CDR3 is made up of 15 amino acids. Trimming removed 2 bases from V and 9 bases from J; junction bases left unmatched: 6. The germline V gene has CDR1 DFQATT and CDR2 SNEGSKA (reference sequence). CDR3 in DNA: TGCAGTGCTAGAATTAGGACAGGGGGCAGTTCACCCCTCCACTTT. It translates to CSARIRTGGSSPLHF.

As DNA, the CDR3 is TGTGCCAGCTCACCACCGTCGGCGGATGGCTACACCTTC. It specifies CASSPPSADGYTF. The gene calls are TRBV18 and TRBJ1-2; no clear D gene. Trimming took 0 bases from V and 6 from J, leaving 8 bases between them. Germline V gene data show CDR1 as KGHSH and CDR2 as LQKENI. The CDR3 is 13 amino acids.

The rearrangement joins TRBV7-2 to TRBJ1-6, with D perhaps TRBD1 (5 bases). This CDR3 has 14 residues. Per the germline V gene, CDR1 is SGHTA and CDR2 is FQGNSA. Trimming removed 1 base from V and 7 bases from J, with 8 bases in between. CDR3 nucleotides: TGTGCCAGCAGCTTAGGTTGGGGGAATTCACCCCTCCACTTT. Translated, it gives CASSLGWGNSPLHF.

The gene calls are TRBV5-1 and TRBJ1-1; the D gene is possibly TRBD1 (6 bases). From germline, CDR1 is SGHRS and CDR2 YFSETQ. The CDR3 loop spans 17 amino acids. Trimming removed 0 bases from V and 1 base from J, with 16 bases in between. CDR3 DNA: TGCGCCAGCAGCTTGGCGCGGCGGAGACAGGCGAACACTGAAGCTTTCTTT. This sequence encodes CASSLARRRQANTEAFF.

The chain links TRBV7-3 to TRBJ2-5; the D is unclear. Germline loops: CDR1 SGHTA, CDR2 FQGTGA. Trimming removed 6 bases at V and 5 bases at J, with 10 bases between. The CDR3 contains 12 residues. The CDR3 DNA reads TGTGCCAGCAGGTCGGGCTCGGAGACCCAGTACTTC. Its protein is CASRSGSETQYF.

This clonotype has a count of ten or more. The chain couples TRBV5-1 to TRBJ2-1; 11 bases align to TRBD2. The CDR3 has 18 residues. The ends lost 0 bases at V and 1 base at J; junction bases unmatched: 6. Germline-derived CDR1 and CDR2 are SGHRS and YFSETQ. CDR3 DNA sequence: TGCGCCAGCAGCTTGGACCCGCCTAGCGGGGGGTCCTACAATGAGCAGTTCTTC. Protein: CASSLDPPSGGSYNEQFF.

This clonotype came up a few times. The gene calls are TRBV5-1 and TRBJ2-7, with D perhaps TRBD1 (7 bases). The V end lost 9 bases, the J end lost 3 bases, and 19 bases lay between the germline ends. The V gene's germline CDR1 is SGHRS and CDR2 YFSETQ. The CDR3 runs 14 residues. This CDR3 is CATSQGGGFYEQYF. The CDR3 region has the DNA TGCGCCACGTCTCAGGGGGGTGGATTCTACGAGCAGTACTTC. Full variable domain (rest looked up from reference TRBV5-1 and TRBJ2-7): KAGVTQTPRYLIKTRGQQVTLSCSPISGHRSVSWYQQTPGQGLQFLFEYFSETQRNKGNFPGRFSGRQFSNSRSEMNVSTLELGDSALYLCATSQGGGFYEQYFGPGTRLTVT.

This clonotype was detected many times. The chain couples TRBV28 to TRBJ2-3; no definite D call. V was shortened by 7 bases and J by 2 bases, with 7 bases between the two germline ends. The germline V gene encodes CDR1 MDHEN and CDR2 SYDVKM. This CDR3 contains 12 residues. Here the CDR3 DNA reads TGTGCCAGCACCAGCTTCACAGATACGCAGTATTTT. Translating it yields CASTSFTDTQYF.

This clonotype was detected a few times. This CDR3 reads CASSPSLERSEAFF. As DNA, the CDR3 is TGTGCCAGCTCACCAAGTTTGGAACGGAGTGAAGCTTTCTTT. The genes are TRBV18 and TRBJ1-1; D remains ambiguous. This CDR3 has 14 residues. Trimming removed 2 bases at V and 7 bases at J, with 14 bases between. Germline CDR1 reads KGHSH; CDR2 reads LQKENI.

The chain recombines TRBV10-3 with TRBJ2-1, with no clear D. The CDR3 has 16 amino acids. The germline V and J ends were trimmed by 2 bases and 0 bases, with 11 bases remaining between them. Germline V gene data show CDR1 as ENHRY and CDR2 as SYGVKD. CDR3 sequence (DNA): TGTGCCATCAGTGAGCCTACAGAGGCCTCCTACAATGAGCAGTTCTTC. Residues: CAISEPTEASYNEQFF.

This chain joins TRBV5-1 and TRBJ2-5; D unclear. The ends were cut back, 4 bases at V and 1 base at J, with 11 bases in the middle. Germline V gene lookup returns CDR1 SGHRS and CDR2 YFSETQ. The CDR3 covers 14 residues. The CDR3 DNA reads TGCGCCAGCAGCCCCGGACCGAGCCAAGAGACCCAGTACTTC. The encoded protein is CASSPGPSQETQYF.

The rearrangement links TRBV5-4 to TRBJ1-2; D not resolved. Trimming left V 3 bases short and J 6 bases short, with 15 bases between. This CDR3 is 14 amino acids long. CDR1 SGHNT and CDR2 YYREEE come from the germline V gene (reference sequence). The CDR3 coding sequence is TGTGCCAGCAGCTCCAATTTCGACGGAAATGGCTACACCTTC. Translation gives CASSSNFDGNGYTF.

This clonotype was seen more than once but under ten times. The genes are TRBV9 and TRBJ2-2; D uncertain. This CDR3 spans 16 amino acids. CDR1 is SGDLS, CDR2 YYNGEE, per germline. V was pared by 0 bases and J by 5 bases, with 14 bases between. CDR3 coding DNA: TGTGCCAGCAGCGTAGCTTTAATTGGGGATACCGGGGAGCTGTTTTTT. Its translation is CASSVALIGDTGELFF.